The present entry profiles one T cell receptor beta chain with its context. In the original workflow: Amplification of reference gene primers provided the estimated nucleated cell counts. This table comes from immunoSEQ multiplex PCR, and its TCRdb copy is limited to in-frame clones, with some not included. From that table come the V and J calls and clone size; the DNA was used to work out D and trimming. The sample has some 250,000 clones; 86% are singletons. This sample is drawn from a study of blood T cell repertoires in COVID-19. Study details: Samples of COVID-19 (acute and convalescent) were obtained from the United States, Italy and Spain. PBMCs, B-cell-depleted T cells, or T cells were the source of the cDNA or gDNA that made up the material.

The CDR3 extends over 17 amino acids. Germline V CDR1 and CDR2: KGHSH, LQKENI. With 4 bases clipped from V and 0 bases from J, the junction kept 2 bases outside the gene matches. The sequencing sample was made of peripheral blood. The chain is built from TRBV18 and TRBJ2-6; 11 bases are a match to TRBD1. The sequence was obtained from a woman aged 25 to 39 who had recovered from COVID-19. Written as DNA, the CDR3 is TGTGCCAGCTCACTGGGGACAGGGGGCTCTGGGGCCAACGTCCTGACTTTC. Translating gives CASSLGTGGSGANVLTF.